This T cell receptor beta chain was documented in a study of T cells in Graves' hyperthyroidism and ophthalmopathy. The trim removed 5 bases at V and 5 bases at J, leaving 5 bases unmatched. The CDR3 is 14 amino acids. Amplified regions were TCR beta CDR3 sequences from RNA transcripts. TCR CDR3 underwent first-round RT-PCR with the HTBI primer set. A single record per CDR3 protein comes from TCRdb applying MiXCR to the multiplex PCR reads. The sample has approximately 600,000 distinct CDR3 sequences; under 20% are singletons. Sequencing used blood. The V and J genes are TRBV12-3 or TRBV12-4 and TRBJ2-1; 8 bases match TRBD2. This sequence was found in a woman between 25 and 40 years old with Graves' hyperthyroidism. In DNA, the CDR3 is TGTGCCAGCAGTCTGATAGCGGGGAACAATGAGCAGTTCTTC. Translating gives CASSLIAGNNEQFF.